This TCR beta chain derives from a study of CXCR3-negative and CXCR3-positive naive CD8 T cells (dated by TCRdb to between 2018 and 2021). About the investigation overall: In total, some 130 million TRB reads were obtained, or roughly 1.5 +/- 0.3 million reads per library. Data from ten to twelve donors, pooled across two independent experiments, went into the diversity and physicochemical repertoire analyses. For the TRBV-TRBJ cluster analysis, the naive subsets came from a handful of donors, while the memory cells came from 3 donors. Study-wide conclusions, independent of this receptor: Naive CXCR3-negative and CXCR3-positive cells from the same donor showed similar TRBV-TRBJ usage, whereas memory cells showed distinct patterns. Because surface CD5, which is linked to self-reactivity in mice, was comparable between the naive subsets, TCR interaction strength was also inferred from the physicochemical properties of TRB CDR3s. Repertoire diversity was comparably high in both naive subsets but much lower in memory CD8+ T cells. TRB CDR3s from CXCR3-positive naive cells showed higher hydrophobicity (lower Kidera factor 4), lower energy, and higher strength and volume indices than CXCR3-negative naive cells. Because CXCR3 expression was partially decreased after cryopreservation, freshly isolated PBMCs were used for most assays.

Looking up the germline V gene yields CDR1 SQVTM and CDR2 ANQGSEA. CDR3 length: 13 amino acids, cysteine to phenylalanine. Only the protein is on record. The run used a NextSeq 550. The Human TCR Profiling Kit (MiLaboratory) was used to prepare UMI-labeled 5' RACE TRB cDNA libraries. cDNA synthesis used the entire amount of extracted RNA, and PCR amplification then used the entire amount of cDNA produced. Libraries were prepared in parallel using an identical number of PCR cycles. As for the original processing: With a requirement of at least two reads per UMI, MIGEC and MiXCR extracted about 50,000 +/- 10,000 unique UMI-labeled TRB cDNA molecules per library. Each library averaged around 42,000 +/- 9,900 functional in-frame TRB CDR3 nucleotide clonotypes without stop codons. After each sample was downsampled to 5000 UMI-labeled TRB molecules, VDJtools was used to calculate diversity metrics such as normalized Shannon-Wiener and Chao1. VDJtools computed clonotype-size-weighted physicochemical properties of the central five CDR3 residues: interaction energy, strength, volume and Kidera factor 4. Following reprocessing of the reads by TCRdb, the data hold one row per CDR3 protein sequence and no DNA is available. The V and J calls here are based on TCRdb, not the publication. The table of this sample itemizes some 110,000 distinct CDR3 sequences. Around 0.4% of the sample rests with the top ten.

Each CD8+ T cell subset was flow-sorted in triplicate, with some 300,000 cells per subset placed directly into RLT lysis buffer. To exclude memory contaminants, naive CD8+ T cells were stringently defined as CD45RO-CCR7+CD27+CD95-. Peripheral blood mononuclear cells were isolated from buffy coats using standard density gradient centrifugation. Naive CXCR3-negative and CXCR3-positive CD8+ T cells were flow-sorted on a FACSAria III. Total RNA was extracted from sorted cells with an RNeasy Mini Kit. In the case of this clonotype: No antigen is known for it.

This TCR was sampled from a human donor in good health. Some clones in this sample may be carry-over from other donors' samples. The specimen was naive CXCR3+ CD8+ T cells from blood. Taken with the paper, the label for cell subset or site translates to: CD45RO-CCR7+CD27+CD95- naive CD8+ T cells expressing CXCR3 (TNR3+). The receptor chain draws on TRBV29-1 and TRBJ2-7. The CDR3 amino acid sequence is: CSVEMDSTYEQYF.